These T cell receptor beta chains were read from a single sample in a study of regulatory T cells in long-lasting Graves disease. One entry per CDR3 protein, called by TCRdb with MiXCR from the multiplex PCR reads. The table has some 340,000 distinct CDR3 sequences, approximately 12% seen once. A further study also used this sample, focusing on T cells in Graves' hyperthyroidism and ophthalmopathy.

This specimen consisted of peripheral blood mononuclear cells (PBMCs), obtained at new diagnosis, from a patient treated with antithyroid drugs. Receptors were obtained from a woman aged 18-29 years with Graves disease. CDR3s include the opening cysteine and the closing phenylalanine or tryptophan. The order of the fields is J gene, V gene, clone size, D gene, CDR3 DNA, CDR3 protein. A D gene is named only where the DNA matches it firmly. The size of a clone is reported for some rows only, either as once, few or many, or as a class for expanded clones.

j_call: TRBJ2-5; v_call: TRBV24-1; clone_size: many; d_call: TRBD1; cdr3_nt: TGTGCCACCAGTGACCCCAAGACGACAGGGGATTGGGAGACCCAGTACTTC; cdr3_aa: CATSDPKTTGDWETQYF
j_call: TRBJ2-1; v_call: TRBV6-1; clone_size: NA; d_call: NA; cdr3_nt: TGTGCCAGCTCCAAGGGGGGAGGGGACAATGAGCAGTTCTTC; cdr3_aa: CASSKGGGDNEQFF
j_call: TRBJ1-2; v_call: TRBV12-3/TRBV12-4; clone_size: NA; d_call: TRBD1; cdr3_nt: TGTGCCAGCAGGGACAGGGGTGGCTGCACCTTC; cdr3_aa: CASRDRGGCTF
j_call: TRBJ2-1; v_call: TRBV20-1; clone_size: few; d_call: NA; cdr3_nt: TGCAGTGCTAGTCTCCTCTACAGTCCCCTCTACAATGAGCAGTTCTTC; cdr3_aa: CSASLLYSPLYNEQFF
j_call: TRBJ2-1; v_call: TRBV28; clone_size: many; d_call: TRBD2; cdr3_nt: TGTGCCAGCAGTTCCCCAAAGACTAGCGGGAGGTTGAATGAGCAGTTCTTC; cdr3_aa: CASSSPKTSGRLNEQFF
j_call: TRBJ2-1; v_call: TRBV20-1; clone_size: NA; d_call: NA; cdr3_nt: TGCAGTGCTAGGAAGATCGTGTCAAGCAATGAGCAGTTCTTC; cdr3_aa: CSARKIVSSNEQFF
j_call: TRBJ1-5; v_call: TRBV6-1; clone_size: many; d_call: NA; cdr3_nt: TGTGCCAGCAGTGAGAGTCAGCACCCCAATCAGCCCCAGCATTTT; cdr3_aa: CASSESQHPNQPQHF
j_call: TRBJ1-1; v_call: TRBV3-1; clone_size: many; d_call: NA; cdr3_nt: TGTGCCAGCAGCCGGGAGGGAGAAACTGAAGCTTTCTTT; cdr3_aa: CASSREGETEAFF
j_call: TRBJ2-1; v_call: TRBV20-1; clone_size: many; d_call: NA; cdr3_nt: TGCAGTGCCCTTCTTTCGGGGATCCCTAATGAGCAGTTCTTC; cdr3_aa: CSALLSGIPNEQFF
j_call: TRBJ2-2; v_call: TRBV7-9; clone_size: NA; d_call: NA; cdr3_nt: TGTGCCAGCAGCTTAACTATTGTCCGAATTAAAAGGGTCACCGGGGAGCTGTTTTTT; cdr3_aa: CASSLTIVRIKRVTGELFF
j_call: TRBJ2-1; v_call: TRBV28; clone_size: many; d_call: TRBD1; cdr3_nt: TGTGCCAGCAAGGACAGGGAGTTCCGTGAGCAGTTCTTC; cdr3_aa: CASKDREFREQFF
j_call: TRBJ2-5; v_call: TRBV5-4; clone_size: many; d_call: TRBD2; cdr3_nt: TGTGCCAGCAGCTTTAGCGGGAGACAAGAGACCCAGTACTTC; cdr3_aa: CASSFSGRQETQYF
j_call: TRBJ1-2; v_call: TRBV4-3; clone_size: few; d_call: NA; cdr3_nt: TGCGCCAGCAGCCAAGATACAGGACATAACTATGGCTACACCTTC; cdr3_aa: CASSQDTGHNYGYTF
j_call: TRBJ2-3; v_call: TRBV6-1; clone_size: few; d_call: TRBD2; cdr3_nt: TGTGCCAGCAGTCCTCTAGCGGAACACACAGATACGCAGTATTTT; cdr3_aa: CASSPLAEHTDTQYF
j_call: TRBJ2-7; v_call: TRBV5-5; clone_size: many; d_call: NA; cdr3_nt: TGTGCCAGCAGCTTGGTGATAGGGCACTACGAGCAGTACTTC; cdr3_aa: CASSLVIGHYEQYF
j_call: TRBJ2-3; v_call: TRBV18; clone_size: NA; d_call: TRBD2; cdr3_nt: TGTGCCAGCTCACTTGGACTAGATAAACCAGATACGCAGTATTTT; cdr3_aa: CASSLGLDKPDTQYF
j_call: TRBJ2-3; v_call: TRBV20-1; clone_size: many; d_call: NA; cdr3_nt: TGCAGTGCGGGACGTTACGGGACGACTAACACAGATACGCAGTATTTT; cdr3_aa: CSAGRYGTTNTDTQYF
j_call: TRBJ1-2; v_call: TRBV20-1; clone_size: many; d_call: NA; cdr3_nt: TGCAGTGCGAGACCGATAAGTGACTATGGCTACACCTTC; cdr3_aa: CSARPISDYGYTF
j_call: TRBJ1-3; v_call: TRBV3-1; clone_size: few; d_call: NA; cdr3_nt: TGTGCCAGCAGCCCCCAGGCTGCCTCTGGAAACACCATGTATTTT; cdr3_aa: CASSPQAASGNTMYF
j_call: TRBJ1-2; v_call: TRBV29-1; clone_size: few; d_call: NA; cdr3_nt: TGCAGCGTTGAAGAAGGTTTGGGAAAGGGGCCCCCTTATGGCTACACCTTC; cdr3_aa: CSVEEGLGKGPPYGYTF
j_call: TRBJ2-7; v_call: TRBV13; clone_size: many; d_call: NA; cdr3_nt: TGTGCCAGCAGCTTAGAAGGGGGATCCCTCTACGAGCAGTACTTC; cdr3_aa: CASSLEGGSLYEQYF
j_call: TRBJ2-3; v_call: TRBV27; clone_size: many; d_call: NA; cdr3_nt: TGTGCCAGCAGTTTATCGCCTTCGGGTCTCACAGATACGCAGTATTTT; cdr3_aa: CASSLSPSGLTDTQYF
j_call: TRBJ1-1; v_call: TRBV30; clone_size: NA; d_call: NA; cdr3_nt: TGTGCCTGGAGCCCCCTCCGGGACGGATATGAAGCTTTCTTT; cdr3_aa: CAWSPLRDGYEAFF
j_call: TRBJ1-6; v_call: TRBV19; clone_size: NA; d_call: TRBD1; cdr3_nt: TGTGCCAGTAGCCCCCGCACATGGACAGGGGAAAATTCACCCCTCCACTTT; cdr3_aa: CASSPRTWTGENSPLHF
j_call: TRBJ2-1; v_call: TRBV7-9; clone_size: many; d_call: NA; cdr3_nt: TGTGCCAGCAGCCCGAGATGGTGGGCCCCCGGGTTTCCGCTTACGTACAATGAGCAGTTCTTC; cdr3_aa: CASSPRWWAPGFPLTYNEQFF
j_call: TRBJ2-7; v_call: TRBV28; clone_size: few; d_call: NA; cdr3_nt: TGTGCCAGCAGTTTTATGGTCTACGAGCAGTACTTC; cdr3_aa: CASSFMVYEQYF